Below, one T cell receptor beta chain is given with its context. This clone was observed at least ten times. What antigen it recognizes has not been identified. Germline and junction disagree at one end, which may indicate a read error. TCRbeta CDR3 regions were amplified from genomic DNA by means of the immunoSEQ Assay, a bias-controlled multiplex PCR. From the authors' description of their analysis: Within the assay, amplification of reference gene primers was used to estimate how many nucleated cells each sample contained. To quantify the absolute abundance of each unique TCRbeta CDR3 rearrangement, sequence reads were collapsed and filtered. For each sample, productive Simpson clonality was calculated as the square root of Simpson's diversity index across productive rearrangements. Imported from immuneACCESS, the table was reduced by TCRdb to in-frame sequences with V and J called. These copies leave out some clones; in studies compared against another copy, an unresolved V gene accounts for under half, and the cause of the remainder is not known. D and trimming come from the DNA, and the V and J calls and clone size come from that table. Here the sample has roughly 200,000 clones; 65% to 90% occur a single time. Roughly an eighth of the sample is held by the ten biggest clonotypes.

This specimen comes from a study of blood T cell repertoires in COVID-19 (TCRdb year 2020). In the study overall: The collaborator samples originated in the United States, Italy and Spain and spanned the acute and convalescent phases of COVID-19. The material from the prospective study consisted of cDNA or gDNA derived from T cells, B-cell-depleted T cells, or PBMCs. Deeply sampled blood TCRbeta repertoires from subjects exposed to, actively infected with, or recovered from COVID-19 were included in the dataset. The repertoires were released in a freely available public database meant as a resource for research on the immune response to SARS-CoV-2. The samples were drawn from two sources: the first 160 participants of the ongoing ImmuneRACE study, and 950 to 1,500 subjects contributed by 6 global collaborators. A de-identified subject ID, COVID-19 status, age in years and sex were almost always included in the sample metadata. Where available, HLA class I and class II types were obtained from metadata supplied by the sample provider rather than from assay-based typing. General findings and caveats noted by the study authors: The amount of clinical and demographic metadata varied by source and participant and was provided uncurated.

Whole blood was collected in K2EDTA tubes by collaborating institutions according to the institutions' own protocols. For TCRbeta analysis, collaborators shipped samples as frozen whole blood, isolated PBMCs, or DNA extracted from either of those sample types. The CDR3 contains 11 residues, cysteine and phenylalanine counted. Only the CDR3 portion is preserved as DNA: 33 bases, with reading frame beginning at the first base. The germline V gene gives CDR1 as SNHLY and CDR2 as FYNNEI. The chain joins TRBV2 to TRBJ2-7; 7 bases in the junction line up with TRBD1. Source material: peripheral blood. This TCR derives from a human donor in a cohort sampled during active COVID-19. The nucleotides are TGTGCCAGCAGTGACTACGACAGGGAAAACTTC. It encodes CASSDYDRENF.